This TCR beta chain was sequenced for a study of blood T cell repertoires in COVID-19. Whole-study context: The United States, Italy and Spain were the sources of the acute and convalescent COVID-19 samples.

J gave up 4 bases and V 6 bases, and 17 bases lay outside the gene matches. This CDR3 has 17 amino acids. Germline CDR1 SNHLY, CDR2 FYNNEI. TCRdb's copy holds only in-frame clones and misses some; the assay was immunoSEQ multiplex PCR. The profile shows 50,000 to 60,000 clones, roughly nine tenths of them singletons. Sequenced sample: peripheral blood. This chain joins TRBV2 and TRBJ1-2, with 7 nucleotides matching TRBD1. The origin of this receptor is a man in his sixties with acute or convalescent COVID-19. The CDR3 bases are TGTGCCAGCAGCGTACCTGACAGGGCCGGGGCCGGCTATGGCTACACCTTC. This codes for CASSVPDRAGAGYGYTF.